The next 7 T cell receptor beta chains were all read from a single sample in a study of T-cell memory formation after mild COVID-19. A single record per CDR3 protein comes from TCRdb applying MiXCR to the 5' RACE reads. Of about 40,000 distinct CDR3 sequences detected, over 10% appear once; the ten largest clones hold less than 30%. Source material: PBMCs or a T cell subset sorted from them (not recorded which). These receptors were obtained from a young man who had mild COVID-19 (a few samples of this study predate the infection). Cell type and time point are not known.

This clonotype was counted many times. The genes are TRBV27 and TRBJ1-6, with D tentatively TRBD1 (5 bases). The CDR3 totals 15 residues. The germline gives CDR1 MNHEY, CDR2 SMNVEV (reference sequence). The V end was cut by 3 bases, the J end by 7 bases, with 13 bases between. The CDR3 is CASSLGGARNSPLHF. The CDR3 nucleotides read TGTGCCAGCAGTTTGGGAGGGGCGAGAAATTCACCCCTCCACTTT.

This clonotype was counted at least ten times. This chain links TRBV5-4 with TRBJ1-6; TRBD1 is a possible D gene (5 bases). V shed 2 bases and J shed 5 bases, with 14 bases lying between them. The CDR3 length is 16 residues. CDR1 and CDR2 from the germline V gene are SGHNT and YYREEE (reference sequence). The CDR3 is CASSLFGARNNSPLHF. The CDR3, as DNA: TGTGCCAGCAGCTTATTTGGGGCCCGGAATAATTCACCCCTCCACTTT.

V usage is TRBV20-1 and J usage is TRBJ2-5; 9 bases match TRBD1. The CDR3 covers 15 residues. Germline CDR1 and CDR2: DFQATT and SNEGSKA (reference sequence). After removal of 0 bases from V and 5 bases from J, the junction contained 7 bases not matched to a gene. CDR3 DNA sequence: TGCAGTGCTAGAGAGAGGACAGGGGTGAGGGAGACCCAGTACTTC. It encodes CSARERTGVRETQYF.

The gene calls are TRBV30 and TRBJ2-7; maybe TRBD2 (5 bases). Germline CDR1 and CDR2: GTSNPN and SVGIG (reference sequence). Trimming removed 0 bases at V and 1 base at J, with 7 bases between. CDR3 length: 13 residues. CDR3 residues: CAWSVGRSYEQYF. Here the CDR3 DNA reads TGTGCCTGGAGTGTGGGGAGATCCTACGAGCAGTACTTC.

The genes are TRBV7-6 and TRBJ2-5; D may correspond to TRBD1 or TRBD2 (5 bases each). Trimming shortened V by 4 bases and J by 5 bases, and 20 bases separated the two germline ends. This CDR3 spans 16 amino acids. CDR1 SGHVS and CDR2 FNYEAQ come from the germline V gene. The chain's CDR3 is CASSSPPDGTGETQYF. The CDR3 region has the DNA TGTGCCAGCAGCTCGCCCCCCGACGGGACCGGGGAGACCCAGTACTTC.

This clonotype was counted many times. The chain recombines TRBV24-1 with TRBJ1-1; TRBD1 matches 7 bases. CDR3 length: 16 residues. Germline assignment: CDR1 KGHDR and CDR2 SFDVKD. Losses at the gene ends were 3 bases for V and 1 base for J; bases not matched to a gene: 7. The CDR3 DNA reads as TGTGCCACCAGTGATGCGACCGACAGGGCGAACACTGAAGCTTTCTTT. Translating gives CATSDATDRANTEAFF.

This clonotype was recorded at least ten times. This chain uses TRBV10-3 with TRBJ2-3, with D unclear. The germline V gene has CDR1 ENHRY and CDR2 SYGVKD. The CDR3 is 13 residues long. Trimming shortened V by 7 bases and J by 0 bases, and 8 bases separated the two germline ends. The CDR3 protein is CAITEPSTDTQYF. The CDR3 DNA reads as TGTGCCATCACCGAGCCTAGCACAGATACGCAGTATTTT.